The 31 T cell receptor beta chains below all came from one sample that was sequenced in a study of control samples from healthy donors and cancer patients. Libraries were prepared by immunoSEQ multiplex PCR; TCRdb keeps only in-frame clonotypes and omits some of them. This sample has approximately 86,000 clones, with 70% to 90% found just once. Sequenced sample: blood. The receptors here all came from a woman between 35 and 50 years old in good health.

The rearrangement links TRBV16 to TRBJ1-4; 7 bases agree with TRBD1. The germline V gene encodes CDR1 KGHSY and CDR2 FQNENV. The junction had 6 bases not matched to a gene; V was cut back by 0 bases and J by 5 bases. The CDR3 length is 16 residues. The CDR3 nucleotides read TGTGCCAGCAGCCAATCAGTCGGGACAGAGAATGAAAAACTGTTTTTT. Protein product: CASSQSVGTENEKLFF.

The CDR3 nucleotides read TGTGCCAGCGGCCCGGGGATGAACACCGGGGAGCTGTTTTTT. The encoded protein is CASGPGMNTGELFF. The V and J genes are TRBV9 and TRBJ2-2; weak D call: TRBD2 (5 bases). V shed 7 bases and J shed 1 base, with 11 bases lying between them. Germline V lookup: CDR1 SGDLS, CDR2 YYNGEE. This CDR3 is built from 14 residues.

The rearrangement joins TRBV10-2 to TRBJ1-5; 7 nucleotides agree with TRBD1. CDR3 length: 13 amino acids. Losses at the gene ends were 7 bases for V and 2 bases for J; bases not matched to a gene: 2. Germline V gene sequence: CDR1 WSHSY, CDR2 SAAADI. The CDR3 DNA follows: TGCGCCAGCACCGGACAGGGCAATCAGCCCCAGCATTTT. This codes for CASTGQGNQPQHF.

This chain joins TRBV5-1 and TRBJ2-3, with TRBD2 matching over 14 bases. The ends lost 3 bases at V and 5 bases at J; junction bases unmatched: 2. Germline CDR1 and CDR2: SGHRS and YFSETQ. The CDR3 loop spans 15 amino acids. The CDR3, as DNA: TGCGCCAGCAGCTCCGGGACTAGCGGGGGAGATACGCAGTATTTT. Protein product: CASSSGTSGGDTQYF.

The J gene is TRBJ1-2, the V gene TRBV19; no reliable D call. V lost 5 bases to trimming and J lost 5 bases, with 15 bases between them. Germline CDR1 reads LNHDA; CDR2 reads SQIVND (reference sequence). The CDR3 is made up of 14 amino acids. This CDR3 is CASSPAQRAYGYTF. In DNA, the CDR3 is TGTGCCAGTAGTCCCGCACAACGCGCGTATGGCTACACCTTC.

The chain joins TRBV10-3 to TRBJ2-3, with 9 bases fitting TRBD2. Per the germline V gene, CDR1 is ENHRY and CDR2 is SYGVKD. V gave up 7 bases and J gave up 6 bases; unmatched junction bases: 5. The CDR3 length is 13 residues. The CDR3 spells CAITRGGDDTQYF. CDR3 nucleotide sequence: TGTGCCATCACTCGCGGGGGGGACGATACGCAGTATTTT.

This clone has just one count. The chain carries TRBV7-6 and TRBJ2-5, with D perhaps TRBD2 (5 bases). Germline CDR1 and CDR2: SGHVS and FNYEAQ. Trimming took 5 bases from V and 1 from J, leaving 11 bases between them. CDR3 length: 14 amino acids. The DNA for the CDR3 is TGTGCCAGCAGCCCCCGGACTGTCCAAGAGACCCAGTACTTC. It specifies CASSPRTVQETQYF. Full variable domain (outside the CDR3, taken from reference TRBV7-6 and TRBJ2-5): GAGVSQSPRYKVTKRGQDVALRCDPISGHVSLYWYRQALGQGPEFLTYFNYEAQQDKSGLPNDRFSAERPEGSISTLTIQRTEQRDSAMYRCASSPRTVQETQYFGPGTRLLVL.

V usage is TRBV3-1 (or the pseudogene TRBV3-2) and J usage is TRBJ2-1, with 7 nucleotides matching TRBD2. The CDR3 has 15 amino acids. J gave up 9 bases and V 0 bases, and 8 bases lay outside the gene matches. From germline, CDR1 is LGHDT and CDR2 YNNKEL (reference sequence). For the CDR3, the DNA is TGTGCCAGCAGCCAAGATAGGGACTATAGTAGTGAGCAGTTCTTC. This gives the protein CASSQDRDYSSEQFF.

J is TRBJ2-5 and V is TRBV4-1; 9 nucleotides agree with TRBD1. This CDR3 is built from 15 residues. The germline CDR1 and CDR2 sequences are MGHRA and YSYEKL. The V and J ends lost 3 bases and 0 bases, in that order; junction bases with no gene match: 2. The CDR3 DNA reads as TGCGCCAGCAGCCACGGGGACAGGGACCAAGAGACCCAGTACTTC. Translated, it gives CASSHGDRDQETQYF.

The CDR3 loop reads CASSELGSSGYGYTF. The CDR3 DNA reads as TGTGCCAGCAGTGAACTTGGCTCCAGCGGGTATGGCTACACCTTC. V is TRBV25-1 and J is TRBJ1-2, with no clear D. V dropped 2 bases and J dropped 5 bases, with 15 bases sitting between them. Germline assignment: CDR1 MGHDK and CDR2 SYGVNS. The CDR3 is 15 amino acids.

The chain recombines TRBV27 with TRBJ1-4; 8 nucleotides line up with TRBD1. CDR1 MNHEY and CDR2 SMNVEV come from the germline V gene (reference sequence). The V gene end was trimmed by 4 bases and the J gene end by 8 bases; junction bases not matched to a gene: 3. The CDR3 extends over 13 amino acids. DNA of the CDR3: TGTGCCAGCAGTTCAGGGGGCAGAGAAAAACTGTTTTTT. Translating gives CASSSGGREKLFF.

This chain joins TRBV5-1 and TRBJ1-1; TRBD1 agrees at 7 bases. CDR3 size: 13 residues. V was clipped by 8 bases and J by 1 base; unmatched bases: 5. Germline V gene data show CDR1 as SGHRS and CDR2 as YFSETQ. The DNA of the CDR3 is TGCGCCAGTACAGGGGCAGGGAACACTGAAGCTTTCTTT. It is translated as CASTGAGNTEAFF.

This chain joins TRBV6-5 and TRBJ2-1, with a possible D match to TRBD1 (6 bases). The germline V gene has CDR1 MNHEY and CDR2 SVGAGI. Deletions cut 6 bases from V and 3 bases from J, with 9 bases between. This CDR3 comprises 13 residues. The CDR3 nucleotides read TGTGCCAGCAGGGGGACAATCTACAATGAGCAGTTCTTC. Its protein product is CASRGTIYNEQFF.

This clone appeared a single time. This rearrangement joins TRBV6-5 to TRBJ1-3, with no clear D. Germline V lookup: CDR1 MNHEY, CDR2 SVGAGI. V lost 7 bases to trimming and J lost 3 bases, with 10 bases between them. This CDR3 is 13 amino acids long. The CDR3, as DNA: TGTGCCAGCACGGGCGGGATTGGAAACACCATATATTTT. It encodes CASTGGIGNTIYF.

CDR3 loop: CASSLDPTGELHNEQFF. The DNA of the CDR3 is TGTGCCAGCAGCTTAGATCCGACAGGGGAACTACACAATGAGCAGTTCTTC. This sequence joins TRBV11-2 and TRBJ2-1, with TRBD1 identical over 8 bases. The germline CDR1 and CDR2 sequences are SGHAT and FQNNGV. The CDR3 is 17 amino acids. V lost 0 bases and J lost 5; bases outside the gene matches: 9.

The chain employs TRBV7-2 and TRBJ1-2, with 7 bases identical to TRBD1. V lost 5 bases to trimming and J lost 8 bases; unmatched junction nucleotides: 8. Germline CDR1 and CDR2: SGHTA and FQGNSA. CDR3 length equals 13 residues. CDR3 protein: CASSPQSGGGYTF. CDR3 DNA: TGTGCCAGCAGCCCCCAGTCAGGGGGGGGCTACACCTTC.

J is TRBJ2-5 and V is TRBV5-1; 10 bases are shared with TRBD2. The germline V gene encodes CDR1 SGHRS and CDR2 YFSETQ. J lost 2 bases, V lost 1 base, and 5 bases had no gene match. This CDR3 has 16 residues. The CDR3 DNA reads TGCGCCAGCAGCTTGTTGGCAGCGGGGGGGCAAGAGACCCAGTACTTC. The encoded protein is CASSLLAAGGQETQYF.

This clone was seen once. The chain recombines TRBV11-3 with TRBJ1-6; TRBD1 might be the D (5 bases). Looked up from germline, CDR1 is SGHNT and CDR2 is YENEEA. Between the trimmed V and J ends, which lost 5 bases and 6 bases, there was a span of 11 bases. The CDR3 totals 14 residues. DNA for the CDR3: TGTGCCAGCAGCGCGACAGCGGGTAATTCACCCCTCCACTTT. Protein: CASSATAGNSPLHF.

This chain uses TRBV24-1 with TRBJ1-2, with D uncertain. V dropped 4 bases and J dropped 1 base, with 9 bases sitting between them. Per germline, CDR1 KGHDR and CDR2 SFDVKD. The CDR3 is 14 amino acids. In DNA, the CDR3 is TGTGCCACCAGTGACACTACAGATAACTATGGCTACACCTTC. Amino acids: CATSDTTDNYGYTF.

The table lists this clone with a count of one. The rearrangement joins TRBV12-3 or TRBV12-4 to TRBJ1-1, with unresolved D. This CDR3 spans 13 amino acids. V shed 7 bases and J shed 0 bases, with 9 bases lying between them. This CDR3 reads CASTLVMNTEAFF. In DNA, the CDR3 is TGTGCCAGCACCTTGGTTATGAACACTGAAGCTTTCTTT.

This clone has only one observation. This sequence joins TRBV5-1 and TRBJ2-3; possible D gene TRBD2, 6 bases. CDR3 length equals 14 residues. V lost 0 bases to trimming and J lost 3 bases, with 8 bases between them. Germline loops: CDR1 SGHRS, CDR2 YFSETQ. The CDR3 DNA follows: TGCGCCAGCAGCTTGGGTGGGGGGACAGATACGCAGTATTTT. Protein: CASSLGGGTDTQYF.

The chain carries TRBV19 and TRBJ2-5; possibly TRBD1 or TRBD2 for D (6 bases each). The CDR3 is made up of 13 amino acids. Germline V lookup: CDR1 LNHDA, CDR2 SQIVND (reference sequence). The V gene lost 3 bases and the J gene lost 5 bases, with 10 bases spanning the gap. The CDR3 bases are TGTGCCAGTAGTATGGGGGGCCGCGAGACCCAGTACTTC. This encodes CASSMGGRETQYF.

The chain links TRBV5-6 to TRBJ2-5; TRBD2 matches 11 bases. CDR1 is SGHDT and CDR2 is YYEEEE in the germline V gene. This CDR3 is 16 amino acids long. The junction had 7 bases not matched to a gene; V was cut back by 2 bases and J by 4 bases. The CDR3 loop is CASSFSGGAPGETQYF. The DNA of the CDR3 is TGTGCCAGCAGCTTTAGCGGGGGGGCCCCAGGAGAGACCCAGTACTTC. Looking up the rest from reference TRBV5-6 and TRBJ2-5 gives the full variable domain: DAGVTQSPTHLIKTRGQQVTLRCSPKSGHDTVSWYQQALGQGPQFIFQYYEEEERQRGNFPDRFSGHQFPNYSSELNVNALLLGDSALYLCASSFSGGAPGETQYFGPGTRLLVL.

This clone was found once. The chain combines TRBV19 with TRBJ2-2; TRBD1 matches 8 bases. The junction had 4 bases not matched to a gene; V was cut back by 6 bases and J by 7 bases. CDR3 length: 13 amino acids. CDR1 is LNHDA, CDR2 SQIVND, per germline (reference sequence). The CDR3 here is CASRTRGRGELFF. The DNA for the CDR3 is TGTGCCAGTAGAACCAGGGGGCGCGGGGAGCTGTTTTTT. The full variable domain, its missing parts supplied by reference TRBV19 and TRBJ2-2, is DGGITQSPKYLFRKEGQNVTLSCEQNLNHDAMYWYRQDPGQGLRLIYYSQIVNDFQKGDIAEGYSVSREKKESFPLTVTSAQKNPTAFYLCASRTRGRGELFFGEGSRLTVL.

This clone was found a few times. CDR3 coding DNA: TGTGCCAGCAGCTTTTGGGGACTAGACCCCTCCGAGCAGTACTTC. Its translation: CASSFWGLDPSEQYF. The chain employs TRBV7-2 and TRBJ2-7, with 8 nucleotides matching TRBD2. Losses at the gene ends were 3 bases for V and 6 bases for J; bases not matched to a gene: 10. The length of the CDR3 is 15 residues. Looked up from germline, CDR1 is SGHTA and CDR2 is FQGNSA.

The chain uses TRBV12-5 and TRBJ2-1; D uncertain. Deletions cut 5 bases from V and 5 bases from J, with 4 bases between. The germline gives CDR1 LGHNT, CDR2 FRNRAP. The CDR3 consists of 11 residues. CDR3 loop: CASGIHNEQFF. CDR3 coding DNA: TGTGCTAGTGGTATCCACAATGAGCAGTTCTTC. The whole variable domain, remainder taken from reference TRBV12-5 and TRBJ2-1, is DARVTQTPRHKVTEMGQEVTMRCQPILGHNTVFWYRQTMMQGLELLAYFRNRAPLDDSGMPKDRFSAEMPDATLATLKIQPSEPRDSAVYFCASGIHNEQFFGPGTRLTVL.

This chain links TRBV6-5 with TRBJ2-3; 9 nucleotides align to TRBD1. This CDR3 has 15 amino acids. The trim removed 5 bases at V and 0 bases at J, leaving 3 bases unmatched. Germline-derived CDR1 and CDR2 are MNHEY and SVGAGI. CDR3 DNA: TGTGCCAGCAGTCGACAGGGGGGAAGCACAGATACGCAGTATTTT. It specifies CASSRQGGSTDTQYF.

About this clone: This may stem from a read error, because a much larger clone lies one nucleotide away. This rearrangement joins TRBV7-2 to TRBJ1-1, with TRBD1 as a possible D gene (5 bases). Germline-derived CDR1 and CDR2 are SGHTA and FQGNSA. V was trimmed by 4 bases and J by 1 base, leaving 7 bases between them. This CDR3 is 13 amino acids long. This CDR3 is CASSSQENTEAFF. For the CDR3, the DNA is TGTGCCAGCAGCTCACAGGAGAACACTGAAGCTTTCTTT.

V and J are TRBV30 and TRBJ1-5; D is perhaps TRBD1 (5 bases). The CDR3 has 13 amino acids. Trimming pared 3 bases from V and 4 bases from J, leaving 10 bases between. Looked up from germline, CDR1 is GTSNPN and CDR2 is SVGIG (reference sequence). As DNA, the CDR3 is TGTGCCTGGAGCTACGGGGGGAATCAGCCCCAGCATTTT. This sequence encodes CAWSYGGNQPQHF.

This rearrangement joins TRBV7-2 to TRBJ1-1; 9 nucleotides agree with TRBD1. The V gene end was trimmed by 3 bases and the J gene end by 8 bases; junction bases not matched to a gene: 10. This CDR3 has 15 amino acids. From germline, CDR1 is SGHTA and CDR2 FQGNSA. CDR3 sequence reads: CASSFGGQGVVEAFF. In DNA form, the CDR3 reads TGTGCCAGCAGCTTTGGGGGACAGGGAGTTGTGGAAGCTTTCTTT.

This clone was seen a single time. The CDR3 region is CASRPNGNTIYF. The CDR3 DNA reads TGTGCCAGTCGTCCAAATGGAAACACCATATATTTT. The J gene is TRBJ1-3, the V gene TRBV6-5; no reliable D call. The V gene lost 9 bases and the J gene lost 3 bases, with 9 bases spanning the gap. CDR3 size: 12 residues. Germline V gene sequence: CDR1 MNHEY, CDR2 SVGAGI.